These T cell receptor beta chains were read from a single sample in a study of T-cell reconstitution after alpha-beta-depleted transplantation in children. Using its own MiXCR run on the PCR reads, TCRdb lists one record per CDR3 protein. The data contain about half a million distinct CDR3 sequences, approximately 13% of them singletons. This specimen consisted of PBMCs from the stem cell graft donor, obtained from the stem cell graft. The receptors shown here come from a human donor who donated a stem cell graft to a child with combined immunodeficiency. Both conserved end residues are part of each CDR3. A D gene is named only where the DNA matches it firmly. Size values are once, few and many counts, or a class for expanded clones, and some rows have none.

TRBJ2-5,NA,TRBD2,TRBV4-3,CASSQGPSGGQETQYF,TGCGCCAGCAGCCAAGGGCCTAGCGGGGGCCAAGAGACCCAGTACTTC
TRBJ2-1,NA,NA,TRBV24-1,CATSDQGIRGNEQFF,TGTGCCACCAGTGACCAGGGGATAAGAGGCAATGAGCAGTTCTTC
TRBJ2-2,few,NA,TRBV10-3,CAISEGAGDTGELFF,TGTGCCATCAGTGAGGGCGCCGGGGACACCGGGGAGCTGTTTTTT
TRBJ2-1,many,NA,TRBV4-3,CASSQEGAEEQFF,TGCGCCAGCAGCCAAGAAGGGGCTGAAGAGCAGTTCTTC
TRBJ2-1,few,NA,TRBV10-3,CAISESRPNEQFF,TGTGCCATCAGTGAATCGAGGCCCAATGAGCAGTTCTTC
TRBJ2-3,few,NA,TRBV4-2,CASSQDSRSFPDTQYF,TGTGCCAGCAGCCAAGATAGCCGATCATTCCCAGATACGCAGTATTTT
TRBJ2-2,NA,TRBD2,TRBV5-1,CASLPGLAANTGELFF,TGCGCCAGTCTCCCGGGACTAGCGGCGAACACCGGGGAGCTGTTTTTT
TRBJ2-1,NA,TRBD2,TRBV6-1,CASSVVSGGRDEQFF,TGTGCCAGCAGTGTGGTGAGCGGGGGGAGGGATGAGCAGTTCTTC
TRBJ2-1,many,NA,TRBV21-1,CASSKALGQGAGNEQFF,TGTGCCAGCAGCAAAGCGCTCGGACAGGGGGCGGGTAATGAGCAGTTCTTC
TRBJ2-5,few,NA,TRBV27,CASSFRGSRETQYF,TGTGCCAGCAGTTTTCGAGGTTCAAGGGAGACCCAGTACTTC
TRBJ2-2,NA,NA,TRBV3-1,CASSQDTTTGELFF,TGTGCCAGCAGCCAAGATACGACTACCGGGGAGCTGTTTTTT
TRBJ2-6,many,NA,TRBV24-1,CATSLGSGANVLTF,TGTGCCACCAGTCTCGGCTCTGGGGCCAACGTCCTGACTTTC
TRBJ1-5,many,NA,TRBV4-3,CASSPSWQGDQPQHF,TGCGCCAGCAGCCCCTCCTGGCAGGGAGATCAGCCCCAGCATTTT
TRBJ2-3,many,NA,TRBV24-1,CATSGTISTDTQYF,TGTGCCACCAGTGGAACGATTAGCACAGATACGCAGTATTTT
TRBJ2-7,few,NA,TRBV28,CASSPQGHPVSYEQYF,TGTGCCAGCAGTCCGCAGGGACATCCGGTCTCCTACGAGCAGTACTTC
TRBJ1-4,few,NA,TRBV30,CACRRTATNEKLFF,TGTGCCTGCCGACGGACAGCAACTAATGAAAAACTGTTTTTT
TRBJ1-6,few,TRBD1,TRBV7-9,CASSSGQGDNSPLHF,TGTGCCAGCAGCTCTGGACAGGGCGATAATTCACCCCTCCACTTT
TRBJ2-5,many,NA,TRBV4-3,CASSLQGSWETQYF,TGCGCCAGCAGCCTGCAGGGTTCGTGGGAGACCCAGTACTTC
TRBJ2-1,many,NA,TRBV12-3/TRBV12-4,CASSLGELGNEQFF,TGTGCCAGCAGTTTAGGGGAGCTGGGAAATGAGCAGTTCTTC
TRBJ1-5,few,NA,TRBV12-3/TRBV12-4,CASSKTASSQPQHF,TGTGCCAGCAGTAAGACAGCTTCGAGCCAGCCCCAGCATTTT
TRBJ2-5,few,TRBD1,TRBV28,CASSPVTGGSETQYF,TGTGCCAGCAGCCCCGTGACAGGGGGCTCAGAGACCCAGTACTTC
TRBJ2-3,NA,NA,TRBV5-1,CASSLLGRKDTQYF,TGCGCCAGCAGCTTGCTGGGACGCAAAGATACGCAGTATTTT
TRBJ1-1,many,TRBD1,TRBV5-6,CASSRPTGGKDEAFF,TGTGCCAGCAGCCGCCCAACAGGGGGGAAGGATGAAGCTTTCTTT
TRBJ1-2,NA,TRBD1,TRBV10-3,CAISVGQGGYGYTF,TGTGCCATCAGTGTAGGACAGGGAGGTTATGGCTACACCTTC
TRBJ2-7,few,TRBD2,TRBV6-1,CASSEGASGPYEQYF,TGTGCCAGCAGTGAAGGTGCTAGCGGGCCCTACGAGCAGTACTTC
TRBJ1-4,few,NA,TRBV7-9,CASSSALVPAGEKLFF,TGTGCCAGCAGCTCCGCATTGGTCCCAGCGGGTGAAAAACTGTTTTTT
TRBJ2-5,few,TRBD2,TRBV5-1,CASSLAWGGETQYF,TGCGCCAGCAGCTTGGCCTGGGGGGGGGAGACCCAGTACTTC
TRBJ2-2,NA,NA,TRBV19,CASKTVGTVNTGELFF,TGTGCCAGCAAGACGGTCGGGACGGTGAACACCGGGGAGCTGTTTTTT
TRBJ2-2,many,NA,TRBV5-5,CASSLWVNTGELFF,TGTGCCAGCAGCTTGTGGGTTAACACCGGGGAGCTGTTTTTT
TRBJ2-3,NA,NA,TRBV15,CATSILRGGARTDTQYF,TGTGCCACCAGCATCCTTCGAGGGGGGGCTAGGACAGATACGCAGTATTTT
TRBJ2-1,many,NA,TRBV5-1,CASSFGGPNDEQFF,TGCGCCAGCAGCTTTGGGGGCCCCAATGATGAGCAGTTCTTC
TRBJ2-1,many,TRBD2,TRBV20-1,CSARELAGYNEQFF,TGCAGTGCTAGAGAACTAGCGGGGTACAATGAGCAGTTCTTC
TRBJ1-5,few,TRBD1,TRBV4-3,CASSQDWPGTGVQPQHF,TGCGCCAGCAGCCAAGATTGGCCGGGGACAGGGGTACAGCCCCAGCATTTT
TRBJ1-1,few,TRBD1,TRBV12-3/TRBV12-4,CASSLVSGQGRLNTEAFF,TGTGCCAGCAGTTTAGTCTCCGGACAGGGGCGATTGAACACTGAAGCTTTCTTT
TRBJ2-5,many,TRBD1,TRBV5-1,CASSSHPSDRGTQETQYF,TGCGCCAGCAGTTCACATCCCTCGGACAGGGGGACCCAAGAGACCCAGTACTTC
TRBJ1-1,few,NA,TRBV7-8,CASSLDSQAGTEAFF,TGTGCCAGCAGCTTAGACAGTCAAGCAGGCACTGAAGCTTTCTTT
TRBJ2-5,many,TRBD2,TRBV6-2/TRBV6-3,CASSLMTSRETQYF,TGTGCCAGCAGCCTTATGACTAGCAGAGAGACCCAGTACTTC
TRBJ2-7,NA,NA,TRBV20-1,CSARGRASYEQYF,TGCAGTGCTAGAGGACGGGCCTCCTACGAGCAGTACTTC
TRBJ2-7,NA,TRBD1,TRBV5-1,CASSSGQAFYEQYF,TGCGCCAGCAGCTCGGGACAGGCTTTCTACGAGCAGTACTTC
TRBJ1-1,many,NA,TRBV5-6,CASSFVQGPAFF,TGTGCCAGCAGCTTCGTACAGGGACCCGCTTTCTTT
TRBJ2-7,many,TRBD1,TRBV5-1,CASSPGTGDYEQYF,TGCGCCAGCAGCCCCGGGACAGGGGACTACGAGCAGTACTTC
TRBJ2-1,once,NA,TRBV15,CATSNEGNEQFF,TGTGCCACCAGCAACGAGGGTAATGAGCAGTTCTTC
TRBJ2-1,NA,TRBD1,TRBV7-8,CASSLLPGTGIYNEQFF,TGTGCCAGCAGCTTGCTCCCCGGGACAGGGATCTACAATGAGCAGTTCTTC
TRBJ1-2,NA,NA,TRBV12-3/TRBV12-4,CASSFGDGYTF,TGTGCCAGCAGTTTCGGGGATGGCTACACCTTC
TRBJ2-7,few,TRBD1,TRBV29-1,CSVEESGQGHEQYF,TGCAGCGTTGAAGAATCGGGACAGGGGCACGAGCAGTACTTC
TRBJ2-5,NA,NA,TRBV7-2,CASSAAGGRSETQYF,TGTGCCAGCAGCGCCGCAGGGGGGAGATCGGAGACCCAGTACTTC
TRBJ2-1,many,TRBD2,TRBV20-1,CSAFPPTSGSYNEQFF,TGCAGTGCTTTTCCCCCGACTAGCGGCAGTTACAATGAGCAGTTCTTC
TRBJ2-2,few,NA,TRBV6-2/TRBV6-3,CATQGTEAGELFF,TGTGCCACCCAAGGGACGGAGGCCGGGGAGCTGTTTTTT
TRBJ2-5,medium-sized,TRBD1,TRBV7-3,CASSFTGGETQYF,TGTGCCAGCAGCTTCACAGGGGGAGAGACCCAGTACTTC
TRBJ2-2,many,TRBD1,TRBV12-3/TRBV12-4,CASSQGQFSTGELFF,TGTGCCAGCAGTCAGGGACAGTTTTCCACCGGGGAGCTGTTTTTT
TRBJ2-1,many,TRBD2,TRBV27,CASSLGLAGGVEQFF,TGTGCCAGCAGTTTAGGGCTAGCGGGAGGAGTAGAGCAGTTCTTC
TRBJ1-1,NA,NA,TRBV4-3,CASSFDTGNTEAFF,TGCGCCAGCAGCTTTGATACAGGGAACACTGAAGCTTTCTTT
TRBJ2-1,few,TRBD2,TRBV27,CASSLGTSGRMVF,TGTGCCAGCAGTTTAGGAACTAGCGGGAGGATGGTCTTC
TRBJ2-1,many,NA,TRBV5-1,CASSPTGGVGYEQFF,TGCGCCAGCAGCCCGACAGGAGGGGTGGGCTATGAGCAGTTCTTC
TRBJ1-6,few,NA,TRBV6-5,CASSYLRGRDSNSPLHF,TGTGCCAGCAGTTACTTGAGGGGGAGAGACAGTAATTCACCCCTCCACTTT
TRBJ2-2,NA,TRBD1,TRBV6-2/TRBV6-3,CASSLGQGPFRNTGELFF,TGTGCCAGCAGTCTGGGACAGGGGCCTTTCCGGAACACCGGGGAGCTGTTTTTT